These 17 T cell receptor beta chains were all obtained from the same sample, sequenced in a study of human T cells and chemical hapten exposure. TCRdb reanalysed the RACE reads using MiXCR and keeps one entry per CDR3 protein. Found here are roughly 380,000 distinct CDR3 sequences, more than 5% of them singletons; the top ten hold around 5.8%. Time point defined: patch test 2, 6 weeks after DPC sensitization. Treatment: therapeutic diphenylcyclopropenone sensitization with weekly scalp DPC. This sample comprised whole blood, obtained in connection with sensitization to the hapten diphenylcyclopropenone (DPC). All receptors derive from a woman between 18 and 30 years old with alopecia areata. Some clones in this sample may be carry-over from other donors' samples.

This clonotype was recorded many times. The chain uses TRBV7-2 and TRBJ1-1, with 7 nucleotides matching TRBD1. Per the germline V gene, CDR1 is SGHTA and CDR2 is FQGNSA. Trimming cost V 1 base and J 3 bases; bases outside gene matches: 14. The CDR3 runs 18 residues. CDR3 loop: CASSLDWRGHPRDTEAFF. Written as DNA, the CDR3 is TGTGCCAGCAGCTTAGATTGGAGGGGGCATCCGAGGGACACTGAAGCTTTCTTT.

This clonotype has at least ten counts. The chain is built from TRBV7-9 and TRBJ1-1, with 7 bases aligning to TRBD1. The CDR3 runs 12 residues. With V trimmed by 6 bases and J by 11 bases, 9 bases remained unmatched. Germline values: CDR1 SEHNR, CDR2 FQNEAQ (reference sequence). CDR3 protein: CASRIDREFAFF. In DNA form, the CDR3 reads TGTGCCAGCAGGATAGACAGGGAGTTCGCTTTCTTT.

The chain links TRBV4-2 to TRBJ2-3; D is unclear. CDR1 and CDR2 (germline): LGHNA, YNFKEQ. V was shortened by 3 bases and J by 2 bases, with 9 bases between the two germline ends. The CDR3 has 14 residues. CDR3 sequence reads: CASSHEQLTDTQYF. The CDR3 DNA is TGTGCCAGCAGCCATGAGCAGCTCACAGATACGCAGTATTTT.

This clonotype was picked up many times. This sequence joins TRBV29-1 and TRBJ1-1, with 9 positions matching TRBD1. V gave up 7 bases and J gave up 6 bases; unmatched junction bases: 12. Germline CDR1 reads SQVTM; CDR2 reads ANQGSEA. The CDR3 is 14 residues long. The DNA for the CDR3 is TGCAGCGGAGAGAGGACAGGGGAGAGCTCTGAAGCTTTCTTT. Residues: CSGERTGESSEAFF.

This clonotype was seen ten or more times. The rearrangement links TRBV9 to TRBJ2-7; TRBD1 is a possible D gene (5 bases). CDR1 and CDR2 from the germline V gene are SGDLS and YYNGEE. The CDR3 is made up of 13 amino acids. Trimming cost V 0 bases and J 13 bases, with 17 bases left between them. The DNA of the CDR3 is TGTGCCAGCAGCGTAGATCGACAGTCTCCTATCTACTTC. Encoded protein: CASSVDRQSPIYF. Drawing the rest from reference TRBV9 and TRBJ2-7, the complete variable domain is DSGVTQTPKHLITATGQRVTLRCSPRSGDLSVYWYQQSLDQGLQFLIQYYNGEERAKGNILERFSAQQFPDLHSELNLSSLELGDSALYFCASSVDRQSPIYFGPGTRLTVT.

This clonotype was counted ten times or more. The chain uses TRBV20-1 and TRBJ1-1; 7 nucleotides align to TRBD1. From germline, CDR1 is DFQATT and CDR2 SNEGSKA (reference sequence). CDR3 length: 13 residues. After removal of 5 bases from V and 4 bases from J, the junction contained 7 bases not matched to a gene. The CDR3 DNA reads TGCAGTGCTGGACAACAGGGGAGCACTGAAGCTTTCTTT. It translates to CSAGQQGSTEAFF.

The chain has TRBV6-5 and TRBJ1-4; no definite D call. Germline-derived CDR1 and CDR2 are MNHEY and SVGAGI. CDR3 size: 15 residues. The V and J ends lost 5 bases and 6 bases respectively, with 16 bases between them. CDR3 nucleotides: TGTGCCAGCAGTAACGGACGCCCGGCGGATGAAAAACTGTTTTTT. It yields the protein CASSNGRPADEKLFF.

This chain links TRBV5-1 with TRBJ2-5; D call uncertain. V lost 6 bases and J lost 1, with 16 bases in between. The germline CDR1 and CDR2 sequences are SGHRS and YFSETQ. There are 15 residues in the CDR3. CDR3: CASTAVGLGQETQYF. CDR3 coding DNA: TGCGCCAGCACCGCGGTAGGCTTGGGCCAAGAGACCCAGTACTTC.

Ten or more counts support this clonotype. The chain has TRBV5-1 and TRBJ1-3, with no clear D. This CDR3 is 16 amino acids long. In germline, CDR1 is SGHRS, CDR2 YFSETQ. Trimming took off 0 bases at V and 4 bases at J, with 14 bases between the two ends. CDR3 protein: CASSLGRDRSGNTIYF. CDR3 nucleotides: TGCGCCAGCAGCTTGGGTAGGGATCGCAGCGGAAACACCATATATTTT.

The rearrangement uses TRBV10-3 and TRBJ1-5, with D perhaps TRBD1 (5 bases). The CDR3 length is 13 residues. The germline V gene has CDR1 ENHRY and CDR2 SYGVKD. Trimming removed 10 bases at V and 5 bases at J, with 15 bases between. The CDR3: CASRDPDYQPQHF. The DNA of the CDR3 is TGTGCCAGCCGGGACCCCGACTATCAGCCCCAGCATTTT.

This clonotype has only a few counts. The genes are TRBV6-2 or TRBV6-3 and TRBJ2-3; D is undetermined. Germline CDR1 reads MNHEY; CDR2 reads SVGEGT. Trimming shortened V by 8 bases and J by 4 bases, and 13 bases separated the two germline ends. The CDR3 spans 13 residues. CDR3 sequence: CASELPGSDTQYF. CDR3 coding DNA: TGTGCCAGCGAACTTCCAGGATCAGATACGCAGTATTTT.

This clonotype was observed a few times. The chain is built from TRBV7-9 and TRBJ2-7; 9 nucleotides match TRBD1. V lost 6 bases, J lost 9 bases, and 9 bases stayed unmatched. The CDR3 has 13 amino acids. Per the germline V gene, CDR1 is SEHNR and CDR2 is FQNEAQ (reference sequence). The CDR3 sequence: CASSETGGSLQYF. CDR3 DNA sequence: TGTGCCAGCAGTGAGACAGGGGGATCGTTGCAGTACTTC.

The sample holds a few counts of this clonotype. V is TRBV4-2 and J is TRBJ2-7, with unresolved D. The CDR3 totals 15 residues. Germline V gene data show CDR1 as LGHNA and CDR2 as YNFKEQ. Trimming took 4 bases from V and 2 from J, leaving 15 bases between them. The CDR3 sequence is CASSLVNEQPYEQYF. DNA of the CDR3: TGTGCCAGCAGCCTCGTTAACGAACAGCCCTACGAGCAGTACTTC.

The chain combines TRBV29-1 with TRBJ2-5; the D gene is possibly TRBD2 (6 bases). Germline assignment: CDR1 SQVTM and CDR2 ANQGSEA. V dropped 3 bases and J dropped 2 bases, with 16 bases sitting between them. The CDR3 consists of 15 residues. The CDR3 region has the DNA TGCAGCGTTGACCGCGGGGTGGGGGTACAAGAGACCCAGTACTTC. It yields the protein CSVDRGVGVQETQYF.

This clonotype turned up a few times. This chain links TRBV25-1 with TRBJ1-1, with 9 bases identical to TRBD1. Looked up from germline, CDR1 is MGHDK and CDR2 is SYGVNS. CDR3 length: 15 residues. J was trimmed by 6 bases and V by 1 base; bases with no gene match: 6. Written as DNA, the CDR3 is TGTGCCAGCAGTGAATCCGGGACAGGGTCGGCTGAAGCTTTCTTT. Its protein is CASSESGTGSAEAFF.

This clonotype has ten or more counts. The rearrangement links TRBV29-1 to TRBJ1-1; D is undetermined. Germline V gives CDR1 SQVTM, CDR2 ANQGSEA. The CDR3 has 14 residues. Trimming took 4 bases from V and 6 from J, leaving 18 bases between them. CDR3 loop: CSVVKGSAGAEAFF. The CDR3 nucleotides are TGCAGCGTTGTGAAGGGATCGGCGGGAGCTGAAGCTTTCTTT.

The chain's CDR3 is CAISELAGSRTDTQYF. The CDR3 DNA is TGTGCCATCAGTGAGTTAGCGGGGAGTCGCACAGATACGCAGTATTTT. The J gene is TRBJ2-3, the V gene TRBV10-3; 8 bases are a match to TRBD2. This CDR3 has 16 residues. Germline V CDR1 and CDR2: ENHRY, SYGVKD. Trimming removed 1 base from V and 1 base from J; junction bases left unmatched: 4.